The TCR beta chain under discussion was sequenced for a study of blood T cells in healthy people across ages. Study-level points and caveats: Relative to aged donors, long-lived donors carried more naive CD4+ cells and displayed higher diversity. It was not possible, with unsorted PBMCs, to conclusively compare naive and antigen-experienced cells.

Ten or more counts support this clonotype. The antigen is not known. Total RNA extracted from each sample amounted to at least 6 micrograms. The ends lost 7 bases at V and 5 bases at J; junction bases unmatched: 6. Germline V gene data show CDR1 as MNHNS and CDR2 as SASEGT. This CDR3 spans 13 amino acids. A J-beta primer mix and a sample-barcoded 5' primer were used in a second PCR of about 7 to 12 cycles. Every single cDNA molecule received a tag from a template-switch adaptor with 12 random nucleotides. TCRdb itself ran the 5' RACE reads through MiXCR, one entry per CDR3 protein. The profile covers more than 900,000 distinct CDR3 sequences, with about 29% appearing a single time and 9.5% to 13% taken by the ten largest. This sample also belongs to another study, concerning T cells of mothers and their children.

This chain connects TRBV6-1 to TRBJ2-7; TRBD1 matches 9 bases. The receptor comes from a woman in her forties in good health. The sample consisted of blood. CDR3 sequence: CASNLDRGNEQYF. Here the CDR3 DNA reads TGTGCCAGCAACCTGGACAGGGGCAACGAGCAGTACTTC.